Listed below are T cell receptor beta chains from one sample, sequenced in a study of cytomegalovirus exposure and HLA in healthy donors. Measured with immunoSEQ multiplex PCR; TCRdb has only the in-frame clones, and not every one. The sample shows 100,000 to 150,000 clones, less than 85% of them seen only once. Sequenced: PBMCs. Receptors originate from a woman between 40 and 55 years old in good health and CMV-seronegative. Both conserved end residues are part of each CDR3. A D gene is named only where the DNA matches it firmly. A clone size is listed for some rows: how often the clone was seen (once, few, many), or a class if it is expanded.

j_call clone_size cdr3_length d_call v_call cdr3_aa cdr3_nt
TRBJ2-1 . 14 . TRBV5-1 CASSRGSENNEQFF TGCGCCAGCAGCCGAGGGTCGGAAAACAATGAGCAGTTCTTC
TRBJ2-2 . 18 TRBD1 TRBV5-1 CASSLGQGATGGPGELFF TGCGCCAGCAGCTTGGGACAGGGGGCGACTGGGGGACCCGGGGAGCTGTTTTTT
TRBJ2-3 . 16 TRBD1 TRBV4-2 CASSQDLAGGRDTQYF TGTGCCAGCAGCCAAGATCTAGCAGGGGGACGGGATACGCAGTATTTT
TRBJ1-3 . 15 TRBD1 TRBV5-4 CASSSPGQADGTIYF TGTGCCAGCAGCTCACCGGGACAGGCGGATGGCACCATATATTTT
TRBJ2-5 . 16 TRBD2 TRBV27 CASSFWGGGEQETQYF TGTGCCAGCAGTTTTTGGGGCGGGGGGGAACAAGAGACCCAGTACTTC
TRBJ1-2 . 15 . TRBV9 CASSGYRASNYGYTF TGTGCCAGCAGCGGATACAGGGCTTCTAACTATGGCTACACCTTC
TRBJ2-7 . 15 TRBD2 TRBV7-2 CASSFGLAGSYEQYF TGTGCCAGCAGCTTCGGACTAGCGGGCTCCTACGAGCAGTACTTC
TRBJ2-1 . 13 TRBD2 TRBV5-4 CASSGTSVYEQFF TGTGCCAGCAGCGGGACTAGCGTTTATGAGCAGTTCTTC
TRBJ2-7 . 15 . TRBV19 CASSISVGSSYEQYF TGTGCCAGTAGTATATCGGTTGGGAGCTCCTACGAGCAGTACTTC
TRBJ2-7 . 16 TRBD2 TRBV27 CASSSDGPSGLGEQYF TGTGCCAGCAGTTCTGATGGGCCTAGCGGACTCGGCGAGCAGTACTTC
TRBJ2-7 . 15 TRBD1 TRBV18 CASSVFGQGPYEQYF TGTGCCAGCTCAGTCTTTGGACAGGGGCCGTACGAGCAGTACTTC
TRBJ1-1 . 16 . TRBV5-4 CASSLEDRFSNTEAFF TGTGCCAGCAGCTTGGAGGACAGATTCTCGAACACTGAAGCTTTCTTT
TRBJ2-1 . 13 . TRBV6-4 CASSRGAVDEQFF TGTGCCAGCAGTCGGGGGGCCGTGGATGAGCAGTTCTTC
TRBJ2-1 . 19 TRBD1 TRBV4-1 CASSQGTLQGTIGNNEQFF TGCGCCAGCAGCCAAGGAACCCTACAGGGGACCATAGGAAACAATGAGCAGTTCTTC
TRBJ2-2 . 14 . TRBV2 CASSDYSNTGELFF TGTGCCAGCAGTGACTATTCCAACACCGGGGAGCTGTTTTTT
TRBJ1-1 . 14 . TRBV6-5 CASGQGRTNTEAFF TGTGCCAGCGGGCAGGGTAGGACGAACACTGAAGCTTTCTTT
TRBJ2-7 . 15 TRBD2 TRBV4-1 CASSQYNGGTYEQYF TGCGCCAGCAGCCAGTATAACGGGGGGACCTACGAGCAGTACTTC
TRBJ2-1 . 15 TRBD2 TRBV5-4 CALGLAGGKYNEQFF TGTGCCCTCGGACTAGCGGGGGGCAAATACAATGAGCAGTTCTTC
TRBJ2-1 . 15 TRBD1 TRBV6-5 CASSYSGQGASEQFF TGTGCCAGCAGTTATTCGGGACAGGGGGCCAGTGAGCAGTTCTTC
TRBJ1-2 . 16 TRBD1 TRBV19 CASSITGQGAGYGYTF TGTGCCAGTAGTATAACGGGACAGGGGGCGGGATATGGCTACACCTTC
TRBJ2-5 . 14 . TRBV25-1 CASSDETPGETQYF TGTGCCAGCAGTGATGAAACGCCAGGGGAGACCCAGTACTTC
TRBJ1-2 once 12 . TRBV6-1 CASSESAYGYTF TGTGCCAGCAGTGAAAGTGCGTATGGCTACACCTTC
TRBJ2-6 . 18 . TRBV28 CASSPPGPISSGANVLTF TGTGCCAGCAGTCCCCCAGGTCCTATTAGCTCTGGGGCCAACGTCCTGACTTTC
TRBJ2-7 once 14 . TRBV11-2 CASSSGQHSYEQYF TGTGCCAGCAGCTCAGGCCAGCACTCCTACGAGCAGTACTTC
TRBJ1-1 . 12 . TRBV28 CASRTPGTEAFF TGTGCCAGCAGGACCCCAGGAACTGAAGCTTTCTTT
TRBJ2-2 . 16 . TRBV4-2 CASSLAKGKNTGELFF TGTGCCAGCAGCCTCGCTAAGGGGAAGAACACCGGGGAGCTGTTTTTT
TRBJ1-2 . 15 . TRBV4-3 CASSQGLDRFYGYTF TGCGCCAGCAGCCAGGGGTTAGACAGATTCTATGGCTACACCTTC
TRBJ1-1 . 11 . TRBV27 CASIRNTEAFF TGTGCCAGCATCAGGAACACTGAAGCTTTCTTT
TRBJ2-3 . 15 TRBD2 TRBV9 CASSGGLAGPDTQYF TGTGCCAGCAGCGGGGGACTAGCGGGACCAGATACGCAGTATTTT
TRBJ1-1 . 16 TRBD1 TRBV7-9 CSSSLLPGGLNTEAFF TGTTCCAGCAGCTTATTGCCAGGGGGCTTGAACACTGAAGCTTTCTTT
TRBJ1-1 . 13 . TRBV18 CASTWRERTEAFF TGTGCCAGCACCTGGAGGGAACGGACTGAAGCTTTCTTT
TRBJ2-3 . 14 . TRBV29-1 CSVGQRISTDTQYF TGCAGCGTTGGGCAGCGGATAAGCACAGATACGCAGTATTTT
TRBJ2-7 few 15 . TRBV4-2 CASSQGDSESYEQYF TGTGCCAGCAGCCAAGGGGACTCCGAGTCCTACGAGCAGTACTTC
TRBJ2-3 . 14 . TRBV6-6 CASSYVVSTDTQYF TGTGCCAGCAGTTACGTAGTCAGCACAGATACGCAGTATTTT
TRBJ2-7 . 15 TRBD2 TRBV27 CASSWGGDKRHEQYF TGTGCCAGCAGTTGGGGGGGTGACAAAAGGCACGAGCAGTACTTC
TRBJ1-1 once 14 TRBD1 TRBV14 CASRSDRMNTEAFF TGTGCCAGCAGATCGGACAGGATGAACACTGAAGCTTTCTTT
TRBJ2-7 . 13 . TRBV6-1 CASSADRLAEQYF TGTGCCAGCAGTGCTGACAGGCTTGCCGAGCAGTACTTC